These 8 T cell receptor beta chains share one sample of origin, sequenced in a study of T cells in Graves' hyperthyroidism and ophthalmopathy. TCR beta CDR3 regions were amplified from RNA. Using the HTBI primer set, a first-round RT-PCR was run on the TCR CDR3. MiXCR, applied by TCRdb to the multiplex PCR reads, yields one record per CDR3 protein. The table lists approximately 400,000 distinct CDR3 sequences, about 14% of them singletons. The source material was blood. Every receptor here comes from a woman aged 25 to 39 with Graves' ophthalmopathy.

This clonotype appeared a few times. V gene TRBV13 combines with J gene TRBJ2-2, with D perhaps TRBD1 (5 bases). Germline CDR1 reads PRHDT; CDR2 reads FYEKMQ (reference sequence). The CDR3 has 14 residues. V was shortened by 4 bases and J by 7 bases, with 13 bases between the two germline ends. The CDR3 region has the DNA TGTGCCAGCAGCTCATCCGATGACAGCGGGGAGCTGTTTTTT. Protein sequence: CASSSSDDSGELFF.

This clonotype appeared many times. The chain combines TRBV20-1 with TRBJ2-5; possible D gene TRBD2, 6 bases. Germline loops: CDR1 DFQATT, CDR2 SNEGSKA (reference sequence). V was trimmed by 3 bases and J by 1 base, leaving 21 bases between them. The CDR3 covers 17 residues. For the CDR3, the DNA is TGCAGTGCTAGTTTTGAGCCCTTGGCGGGGCTCCAAGAGACCCAGTACTTC. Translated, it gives CSASFEPLAGLQETQYF.

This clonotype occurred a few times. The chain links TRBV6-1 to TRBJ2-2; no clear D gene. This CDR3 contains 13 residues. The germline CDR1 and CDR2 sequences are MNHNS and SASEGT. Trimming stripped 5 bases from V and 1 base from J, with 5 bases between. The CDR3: CASSLQNTGELFF. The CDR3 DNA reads TGTGCCAGCAGTCTACAGAACACCGGGGAGCTGTTTTTT.

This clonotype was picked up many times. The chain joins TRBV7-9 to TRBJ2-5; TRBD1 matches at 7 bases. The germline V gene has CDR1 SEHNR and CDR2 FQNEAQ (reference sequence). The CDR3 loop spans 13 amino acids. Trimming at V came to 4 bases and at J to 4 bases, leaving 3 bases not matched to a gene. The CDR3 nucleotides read TGTGCCAGCAGCTCCTGGACAGGAGAGACCCAGTACTTC. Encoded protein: CASSSWTGETQYF.

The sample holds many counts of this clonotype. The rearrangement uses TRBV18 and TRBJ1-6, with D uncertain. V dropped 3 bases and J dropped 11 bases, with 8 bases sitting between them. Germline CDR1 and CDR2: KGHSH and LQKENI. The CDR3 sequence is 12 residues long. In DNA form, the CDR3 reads TGTGCCAGCTCACCCGGCCACCCACCCCTCCACTTT. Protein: CASSPGHPPLHF.

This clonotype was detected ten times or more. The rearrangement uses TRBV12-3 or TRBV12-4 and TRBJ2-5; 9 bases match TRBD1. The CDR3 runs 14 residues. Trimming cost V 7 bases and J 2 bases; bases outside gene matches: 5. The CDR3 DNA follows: TGTGCCAGCAAGACCGGGACAGGGCAAGAGACCCAGTACTTC. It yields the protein CASKTGTGQETQYF.

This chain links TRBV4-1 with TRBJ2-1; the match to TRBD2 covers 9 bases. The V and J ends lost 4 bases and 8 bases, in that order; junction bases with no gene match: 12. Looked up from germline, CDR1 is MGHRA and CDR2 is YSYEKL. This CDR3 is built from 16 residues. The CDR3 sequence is CASSPLGGGAKDEQFF. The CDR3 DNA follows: TGCGCCAGCAGCCCCCTTGGCGGGGGGGCCAAAGATGAGCAGTTCTTC.

The CDR3 region is CASSEGTSKNEQFF. The CDR3 nucleotides read TGTGCCAGCAGTGAAGGGACTAGTAAGAATGAGCAGTTCTTC. The V and J genes are TRBV2 and TRBJ2-1; 7 bases are a match to TRBD2. Germline V gives CDR1 SNHLY, CDR2 FYNNEI. The junction had 4 bases not matched to a gene; V was cut back by 1 base and J by 7 bases. The length of the CDR3 is 14 residues.